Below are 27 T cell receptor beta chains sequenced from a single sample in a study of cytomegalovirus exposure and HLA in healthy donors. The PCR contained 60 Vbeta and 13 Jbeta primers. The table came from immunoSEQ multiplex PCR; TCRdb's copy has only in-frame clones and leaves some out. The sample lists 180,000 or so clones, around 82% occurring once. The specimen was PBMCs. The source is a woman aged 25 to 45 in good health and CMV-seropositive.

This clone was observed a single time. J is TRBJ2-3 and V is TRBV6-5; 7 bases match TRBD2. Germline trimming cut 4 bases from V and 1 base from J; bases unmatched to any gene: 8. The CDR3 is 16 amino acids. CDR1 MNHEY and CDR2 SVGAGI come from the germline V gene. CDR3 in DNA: TGTGCCAGCAGTTCCCGGGGGAGCGGGGGCACAGATACGCAGTATTTT. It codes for CASSSRGSGGTDTQYF.

The CDR3 protein is CASSLGLAGYEQYF. DNA for the CDR3: TGTGCCAGCAGTTTGGGACTAGCGGGCTACGAGCAGTACTTC. The chain links TRBV28 to TRBJ2-7; 12 nucleotides line up with TRBD2. CDR3 length: 14 residues. Germline V gene sequence: CDR1 MDHEN, CDR2 SYDVKM. V shed 3 bases, J shed 3 bases, and the junction held 0 bases outside the gene matches.

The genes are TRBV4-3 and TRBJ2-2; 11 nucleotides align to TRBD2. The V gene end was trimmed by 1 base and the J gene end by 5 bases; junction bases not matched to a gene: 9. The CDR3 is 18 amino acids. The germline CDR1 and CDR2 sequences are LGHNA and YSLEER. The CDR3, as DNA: TGCGCCAGCAGCCAAGGGGTAGCGGGGGGGCGTTTGACCGGGGAGCTGTTTTTT. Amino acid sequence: CASSQGVAGGRLTGELFF.

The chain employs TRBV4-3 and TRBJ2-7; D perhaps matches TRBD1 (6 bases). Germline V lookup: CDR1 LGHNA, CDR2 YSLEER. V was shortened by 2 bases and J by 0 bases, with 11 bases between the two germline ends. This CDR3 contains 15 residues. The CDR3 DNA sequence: TGCGCCAGCAGCCAACTTCGACAGGCCTCCTACGAGCAGTACTTC. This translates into CASSQLRQASYEQYF.

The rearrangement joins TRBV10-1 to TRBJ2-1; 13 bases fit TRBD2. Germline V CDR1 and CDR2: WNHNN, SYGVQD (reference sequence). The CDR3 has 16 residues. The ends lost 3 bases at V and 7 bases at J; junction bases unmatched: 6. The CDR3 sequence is CASSDPGLAGTNEQFF. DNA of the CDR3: TGCGCCAGCAGTGATCCGGGACTAGCGGGGACAAATGAGCAGTTCTTC.

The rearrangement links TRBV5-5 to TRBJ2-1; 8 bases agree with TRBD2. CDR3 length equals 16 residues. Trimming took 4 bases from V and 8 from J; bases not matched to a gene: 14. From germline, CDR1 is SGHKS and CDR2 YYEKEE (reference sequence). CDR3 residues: CASSPGRGERWHEQFF. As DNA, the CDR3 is TGTGCCAGCAGCCCCGGGCGGGGGGAGCGCTGGCATGAGCAGTTCTTC.

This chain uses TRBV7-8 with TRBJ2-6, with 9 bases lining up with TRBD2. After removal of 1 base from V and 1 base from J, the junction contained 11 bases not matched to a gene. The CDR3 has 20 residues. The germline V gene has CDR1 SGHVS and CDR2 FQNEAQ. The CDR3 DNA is TGTGCCAGCAGCTTAGGGGGGGCTAGCGGGAAGGATTCTGGGGCCAACGTCCTGACTTTC. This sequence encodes CASSLGGASGKDSGANVLTF.

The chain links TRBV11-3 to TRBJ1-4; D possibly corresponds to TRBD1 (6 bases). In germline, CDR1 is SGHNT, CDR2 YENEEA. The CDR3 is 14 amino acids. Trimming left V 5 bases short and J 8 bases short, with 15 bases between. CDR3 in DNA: TGTGCCAGCAGCCCCGGGACGGGACACGAAAAACTGTTTTTT. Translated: CASSPGTGHEKLFF.

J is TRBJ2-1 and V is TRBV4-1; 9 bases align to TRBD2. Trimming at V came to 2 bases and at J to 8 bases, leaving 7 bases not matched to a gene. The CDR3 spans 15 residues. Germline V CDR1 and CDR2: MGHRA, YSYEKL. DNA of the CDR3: TGCGCCAGCAGCCAATCTGCGGGGGGGTATCATGAGCAGTTCTTC. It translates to CASSQSAGGYHEQFF.

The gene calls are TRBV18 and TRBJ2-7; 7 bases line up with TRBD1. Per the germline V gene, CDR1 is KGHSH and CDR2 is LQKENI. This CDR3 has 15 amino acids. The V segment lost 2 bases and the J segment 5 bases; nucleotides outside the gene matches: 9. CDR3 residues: CASSPYTGELDEQYF. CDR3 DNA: TGTGCCAGCTCACCATACACAGGGGAGCTGGACGAGCAGTACTTC.

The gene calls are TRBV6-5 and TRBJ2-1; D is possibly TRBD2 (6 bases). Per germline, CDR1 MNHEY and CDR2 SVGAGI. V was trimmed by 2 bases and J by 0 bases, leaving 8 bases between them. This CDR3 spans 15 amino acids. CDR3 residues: CASSYAGSSYNEQFF. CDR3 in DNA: TGTGCCAGCAGTTACGCGGGGAGCTCCTACAATGAGCAGTTCTTC.

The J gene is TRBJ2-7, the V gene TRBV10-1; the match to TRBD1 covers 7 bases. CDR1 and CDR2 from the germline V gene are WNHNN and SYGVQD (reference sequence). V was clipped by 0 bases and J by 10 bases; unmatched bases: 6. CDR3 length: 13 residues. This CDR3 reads CASSESTTGSQYF. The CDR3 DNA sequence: TGCGCCAGCAGTGAGTCGACGACAGGGTCCCAGTACTTC.

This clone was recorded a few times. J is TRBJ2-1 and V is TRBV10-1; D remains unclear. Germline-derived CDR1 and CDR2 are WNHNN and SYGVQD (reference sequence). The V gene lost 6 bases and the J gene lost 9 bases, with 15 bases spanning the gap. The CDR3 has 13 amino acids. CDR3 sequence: CASSPSGIGEQFF. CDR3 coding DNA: TGCGCCAGCAGCCCCTCGGGTATAGGTGAGCAGTTCTTC.

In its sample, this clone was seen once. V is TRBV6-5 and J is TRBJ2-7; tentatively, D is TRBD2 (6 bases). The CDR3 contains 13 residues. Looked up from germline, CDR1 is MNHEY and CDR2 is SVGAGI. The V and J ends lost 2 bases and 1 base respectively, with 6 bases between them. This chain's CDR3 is CASSYRESYEQYF. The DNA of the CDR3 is TGTGCCAGCAGTTACCGGGAGTCCTACGAGCAGTACTTC.

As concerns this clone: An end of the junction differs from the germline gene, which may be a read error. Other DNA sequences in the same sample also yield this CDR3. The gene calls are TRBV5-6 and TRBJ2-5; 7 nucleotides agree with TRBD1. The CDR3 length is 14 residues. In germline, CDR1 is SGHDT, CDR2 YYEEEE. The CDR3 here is CASSWEQGQETQYF. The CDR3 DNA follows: TGTGCCAGCAGCTGGGAACAGGGGCAAGAGACCCAATACTTC.

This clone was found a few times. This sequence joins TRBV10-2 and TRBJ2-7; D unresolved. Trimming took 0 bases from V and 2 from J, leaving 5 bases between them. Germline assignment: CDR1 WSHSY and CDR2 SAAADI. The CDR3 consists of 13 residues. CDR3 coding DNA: TGCGCCAGCAGTGAGTCGGGCCCCTACGAGCAGTACTTC. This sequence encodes CASSESGPYEQYF.

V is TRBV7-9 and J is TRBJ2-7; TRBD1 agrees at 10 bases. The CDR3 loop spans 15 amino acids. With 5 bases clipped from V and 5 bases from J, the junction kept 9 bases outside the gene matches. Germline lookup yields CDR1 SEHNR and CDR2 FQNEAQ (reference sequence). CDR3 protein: CASSGRTGGVNEQYF. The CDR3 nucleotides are TGTGCCAGCAGCGGGAGGACAGGGGGTGTGAACGAGCAGTACTTC.

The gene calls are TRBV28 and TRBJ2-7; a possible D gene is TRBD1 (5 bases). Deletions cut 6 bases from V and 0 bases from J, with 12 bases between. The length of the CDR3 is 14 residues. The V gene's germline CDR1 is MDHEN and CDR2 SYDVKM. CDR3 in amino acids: CASSTLGASYEQYF. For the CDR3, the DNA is TGTGCCAGCAGCACTCTTGGGGCCTCCTACGAGCAGTACTTC.

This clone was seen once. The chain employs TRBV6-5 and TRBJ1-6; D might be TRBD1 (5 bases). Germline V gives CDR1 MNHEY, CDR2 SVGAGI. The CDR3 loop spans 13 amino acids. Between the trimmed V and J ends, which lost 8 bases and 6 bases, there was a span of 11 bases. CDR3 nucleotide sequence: TGTGCCAGCTTTCCAGGGATTAATTCACCCCTCCACTTT. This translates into CASFPGINSPLHF.

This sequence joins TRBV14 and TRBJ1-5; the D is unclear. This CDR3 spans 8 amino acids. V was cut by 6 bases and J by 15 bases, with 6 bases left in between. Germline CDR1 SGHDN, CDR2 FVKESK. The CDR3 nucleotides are TGTGCCAGCAGGCTCGGGCATTTT. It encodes CASRLGHF. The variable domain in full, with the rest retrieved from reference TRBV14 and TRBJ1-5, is EAGVTQFPSHSVIEKGQTVTLRCDPISGHDNLYWYRRVMGKEIKFLLHFVKESKQDESGMPNNRFLAERTGGTYSTLKVQPAELEDSGVYFCASRLGHFGDGTRLSIL.

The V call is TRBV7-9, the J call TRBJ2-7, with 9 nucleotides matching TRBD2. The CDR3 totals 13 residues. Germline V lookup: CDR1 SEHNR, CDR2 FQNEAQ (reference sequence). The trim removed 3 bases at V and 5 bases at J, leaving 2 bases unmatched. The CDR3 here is CASSLRTSDEQYF. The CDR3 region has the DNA TGTGCCAGCAGCTTGAGGACTAGCGACGAGCAGTACTTC.

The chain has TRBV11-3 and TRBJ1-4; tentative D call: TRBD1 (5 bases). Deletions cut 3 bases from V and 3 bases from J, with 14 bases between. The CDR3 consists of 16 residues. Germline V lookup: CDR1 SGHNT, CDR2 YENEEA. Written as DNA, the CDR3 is TGTGCCAGCAGCTTGGGCGACAGCAAAGCTAATGAAAAACTGTTTTTT. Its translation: CASSLGDSKANEKLFF.

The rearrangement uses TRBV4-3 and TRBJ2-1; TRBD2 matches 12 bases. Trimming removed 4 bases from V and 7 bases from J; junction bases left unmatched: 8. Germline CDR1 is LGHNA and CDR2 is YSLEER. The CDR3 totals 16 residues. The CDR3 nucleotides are TGCGCCAGCAGCCTAAGACTAGCGGGGGTCGGGAATGAGCAGTTCTTC. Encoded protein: CASSLRLAGVGNEQFF.

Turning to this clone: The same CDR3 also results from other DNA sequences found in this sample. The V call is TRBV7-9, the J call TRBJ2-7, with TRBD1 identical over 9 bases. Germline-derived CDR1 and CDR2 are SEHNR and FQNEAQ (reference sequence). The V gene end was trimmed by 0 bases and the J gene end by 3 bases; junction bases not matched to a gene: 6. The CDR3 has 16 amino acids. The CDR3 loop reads CASSLATGGRSYEQYF. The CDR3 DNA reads TGTGCCAGCAGCTTAGCGACAGGGGGAAGAAGCTACGAGCAGTACTTC.

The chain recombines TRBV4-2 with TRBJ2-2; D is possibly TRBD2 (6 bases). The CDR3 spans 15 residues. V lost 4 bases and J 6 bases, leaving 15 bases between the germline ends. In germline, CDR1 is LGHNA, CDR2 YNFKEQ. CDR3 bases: TGTGCCAGCAGCCCCGAGTCAGGGAGGCCCGGGGAGCTGTTTTTT. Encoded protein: CASSPESGRPGELFF.

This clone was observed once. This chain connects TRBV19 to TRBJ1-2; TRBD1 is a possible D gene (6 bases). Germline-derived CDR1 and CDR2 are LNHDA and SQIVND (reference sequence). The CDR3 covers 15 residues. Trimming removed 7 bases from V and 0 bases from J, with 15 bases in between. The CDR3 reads CASKREAGANYGYTF. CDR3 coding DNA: TGTGCCAGTAAGCGAGAAGCAGGGGCTAACTATGGCTACACCTTC. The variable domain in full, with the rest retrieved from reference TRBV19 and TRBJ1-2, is DGGITQSPKYLFRKEGQNVTLSCEQNLNHDAMYWYRQDPGQGLRLIYYSQIVNDFQKGDIAEGYSVSREKKESFPLTVTSAQKNPTAFYLCASKREAGANYGYTFGSGTRLTVV.

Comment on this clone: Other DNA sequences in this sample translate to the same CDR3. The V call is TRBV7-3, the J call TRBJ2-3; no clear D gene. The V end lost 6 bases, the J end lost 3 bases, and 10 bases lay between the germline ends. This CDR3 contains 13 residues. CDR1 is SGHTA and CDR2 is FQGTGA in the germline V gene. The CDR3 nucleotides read TGTGCCAGCAGTCCCCACTCGACAGATACGCAGTATTTT. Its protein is CASSPHSTDTQYF.